This T cell receptor (beta chain) stems from a study of T cells in tuberculosis. Germline-derived CDR1 and CDR2 are WNHNN and SYGVQD (reference sequence). CDR3 length equals 16 residues. Trimming took 3 bases from V and 5 from J; bases not matched to a gene: 5. Tuberculin skin test and IGRA determined adolescents' latent tuberculosis status at entry. The method was immunoSEQ multiplex PCR; TCRdb's version includes in-frame clones alone and lacks a portion of them. The sample records about 43,000 clones, roughly 94% being singletons. Sequenced input: PBMCs. This clonotype was obtained from a donor under 30 with latent tuberculosis or without tuberculosis infection. Some clones in this sample may be carry-over from other donors' samples. The chain recombines TRBV10-1 with TRBJ2-1; 12 bases map to TRBD2. The CDR3, as DNA: TGCGCCAGCAGTGAACGGACTAGCGGGAATCACAATGAGCAGTTCTTC. Residues: CASSERTSGNHNEQFF.